This T cell receptor beta chain stems from a study of cytomegalovirus exposure and HLA in healthy donors. The study ran its PCR with 60 Vbeta and 13 Jbeta primers. Produced via immunoSEQ multiplex PCR; TCRdb's table is partial and in-frame only. The sample shows about 170,000 clones, approximately 70% of them seen only once. Points from the study as a whole: The study carried out a later analysis of TCR beta sequences. It associated some 15,000 of them with specific HLA alleles at a false discovery rate of 0.05. Rare sequences made up most TCRs, while some public TCRs were found in many donors. Presence/absence analyses took donor sequencing depth as roughly uniform.

Points on this clone: The antigen is unknown.

V shed 0 bases and J shed 1 base, with 10 bases lying between them. This CDR3 is 15 amino acids long. The germline V gene has CDR1 SGDLS and CDR2 YYNGEE. Donors were nominally healthy when sampled, though unrecorded immune exposures were likely. This TCR was sampled from a human donor in good health. Source material: PBMCs. The chain uses TRBV9 and TRBJ1-1; D call uncertain. The CDR3 coding sequence is TGTGCCAGCAGCGTAGGAGTATTCTCGAACACTGAAGCTTTCTTT. Protein product: CASSVGVFSNTEAFF.